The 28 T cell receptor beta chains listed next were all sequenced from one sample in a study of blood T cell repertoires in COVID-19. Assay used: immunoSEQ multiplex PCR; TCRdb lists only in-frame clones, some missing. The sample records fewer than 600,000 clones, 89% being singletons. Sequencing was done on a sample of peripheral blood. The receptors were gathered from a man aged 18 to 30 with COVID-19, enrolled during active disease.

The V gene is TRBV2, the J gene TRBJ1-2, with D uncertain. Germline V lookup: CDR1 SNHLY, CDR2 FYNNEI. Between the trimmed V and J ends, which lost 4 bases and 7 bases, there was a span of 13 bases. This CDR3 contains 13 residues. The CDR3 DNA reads TGTGCCAGCAGTGCTAACTCGCCTCTTGGCTACACCTTC. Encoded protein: CASSANSPLGYTF.

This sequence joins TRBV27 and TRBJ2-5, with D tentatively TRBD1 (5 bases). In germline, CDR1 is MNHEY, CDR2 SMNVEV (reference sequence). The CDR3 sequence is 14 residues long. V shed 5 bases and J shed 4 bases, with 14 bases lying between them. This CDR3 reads CASSRPGISETQYF. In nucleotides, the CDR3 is TGTGCCAGCAGTCGTCCAGGGATTTCAGAGACCCAGTACTTC.

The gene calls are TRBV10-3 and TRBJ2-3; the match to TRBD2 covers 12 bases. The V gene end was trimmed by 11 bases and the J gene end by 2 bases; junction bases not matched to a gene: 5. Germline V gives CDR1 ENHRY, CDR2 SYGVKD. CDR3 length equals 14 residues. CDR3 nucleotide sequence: TGTGCCTCGACTAGCGGGGGCGCCACAGATACGCAGTATTTT. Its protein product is CASTSGGATDTQYF.

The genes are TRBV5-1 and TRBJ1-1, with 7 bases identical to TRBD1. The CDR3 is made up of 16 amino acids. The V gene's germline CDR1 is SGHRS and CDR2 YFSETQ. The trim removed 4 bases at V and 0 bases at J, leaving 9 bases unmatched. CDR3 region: CASSLRQGHMNTEAFF. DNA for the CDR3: TGCGCCAGCAGCCTTCGACAGGGCCACATGAACACTGAAGCTTTCTTT.

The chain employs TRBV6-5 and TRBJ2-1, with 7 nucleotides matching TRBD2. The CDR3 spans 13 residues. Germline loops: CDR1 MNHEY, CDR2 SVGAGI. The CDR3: CAVGGSSYNEQFF. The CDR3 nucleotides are TGTGCGGTGGGCGGGAGCTCCTACAATGAGCAGTTCTTC.

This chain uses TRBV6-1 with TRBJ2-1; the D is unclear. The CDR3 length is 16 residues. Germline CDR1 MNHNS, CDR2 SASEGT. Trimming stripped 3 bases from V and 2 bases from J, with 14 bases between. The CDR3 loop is CASSDLGDVPYNEQFF. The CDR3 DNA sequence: TGTGCCAGCAGTGATTTGGGCGATGTCCCCTACAATGAGCAGTTCTTC.

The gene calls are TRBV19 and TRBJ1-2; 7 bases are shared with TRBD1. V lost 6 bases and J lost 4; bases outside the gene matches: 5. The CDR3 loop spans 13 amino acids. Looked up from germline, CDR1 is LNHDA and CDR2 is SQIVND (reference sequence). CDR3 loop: CASRAGGFYGYTF. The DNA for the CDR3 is TGTGCCAGTAGGGCAGGGGGATTCTATGGCTACACCTTC.

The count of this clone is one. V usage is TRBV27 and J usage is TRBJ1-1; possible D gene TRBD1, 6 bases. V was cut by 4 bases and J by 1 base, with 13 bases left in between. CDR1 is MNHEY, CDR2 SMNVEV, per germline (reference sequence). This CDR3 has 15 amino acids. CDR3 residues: CASSSQGRGNTEAFF. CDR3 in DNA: TGTGCCAGCAGTTCGCAGGGGCGCGGGAACACTGAAGCTTTCTTT.

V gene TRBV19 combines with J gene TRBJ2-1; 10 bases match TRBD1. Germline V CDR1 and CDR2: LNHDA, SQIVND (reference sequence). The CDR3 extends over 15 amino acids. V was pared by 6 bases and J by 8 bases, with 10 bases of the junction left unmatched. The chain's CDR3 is CASSYDRGLGDEQFF. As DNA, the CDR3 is TGTGCCAGTAGCTACGACAGGGGGCTTGGCGATGAGCAGTTCTTC.

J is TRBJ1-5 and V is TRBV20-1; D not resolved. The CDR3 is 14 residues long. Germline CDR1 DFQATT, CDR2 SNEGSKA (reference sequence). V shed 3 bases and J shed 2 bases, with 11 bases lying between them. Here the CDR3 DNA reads TGCAGTGCTAGTGGACTGCGGGGCAATCAGCCCCAGCATTTT. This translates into CSASGLRGNQPQHF.

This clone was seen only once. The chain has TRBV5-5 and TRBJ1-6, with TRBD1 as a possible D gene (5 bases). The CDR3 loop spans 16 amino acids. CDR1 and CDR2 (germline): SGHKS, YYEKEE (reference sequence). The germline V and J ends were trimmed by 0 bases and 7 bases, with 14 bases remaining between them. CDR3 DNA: TGTGCCAGCAGCTTGGCCCTAGGGGCTGGGAATTCACCCCTCCACTTT. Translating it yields CASSLALGAGNSPLHF.

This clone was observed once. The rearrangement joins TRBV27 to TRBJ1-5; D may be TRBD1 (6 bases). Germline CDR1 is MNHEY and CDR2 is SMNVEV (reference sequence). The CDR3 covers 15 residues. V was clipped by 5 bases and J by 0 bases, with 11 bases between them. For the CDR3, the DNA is TGTGCCAGCAGTGCCAGGGGTTATAGCAATCAGCCCCAGCATTTT. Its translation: CASSARGYSNQPQHF.

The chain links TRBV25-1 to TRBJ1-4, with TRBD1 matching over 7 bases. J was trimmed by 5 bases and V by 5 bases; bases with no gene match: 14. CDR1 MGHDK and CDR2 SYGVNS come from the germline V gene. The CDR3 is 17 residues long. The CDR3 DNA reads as TGTGCCAGCAGTCAATTCAAGGGGACAGTTGGGAATGAAAAACTGTTTTTT. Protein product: CASSQFKGTVGNEKLFF.

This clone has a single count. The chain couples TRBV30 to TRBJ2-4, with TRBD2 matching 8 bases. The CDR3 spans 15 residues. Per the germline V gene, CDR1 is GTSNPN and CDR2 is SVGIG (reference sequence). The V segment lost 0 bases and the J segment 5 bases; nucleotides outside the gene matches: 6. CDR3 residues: CAWSVGGRLENIQYF. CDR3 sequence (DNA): TGTGCCTGGAGTGTGGGCGGGAGGCTGGAAAACATTCAGTACTTC.

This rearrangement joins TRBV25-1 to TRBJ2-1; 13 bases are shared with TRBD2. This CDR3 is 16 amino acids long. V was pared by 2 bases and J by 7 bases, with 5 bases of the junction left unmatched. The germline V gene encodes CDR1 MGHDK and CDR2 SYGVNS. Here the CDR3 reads CASSELLAGGPNEQFF. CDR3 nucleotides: TGTGCCAGCAGTGAACTACTAGCGGGGGGGCCAAATGAGCAGTTCTTC.

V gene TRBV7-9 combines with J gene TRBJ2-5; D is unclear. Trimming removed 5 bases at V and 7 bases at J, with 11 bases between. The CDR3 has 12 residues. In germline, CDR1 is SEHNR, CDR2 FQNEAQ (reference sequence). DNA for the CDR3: TGTGCCAGCAGCCCAGGCCCCGGGACCCAGTACTTC. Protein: CASSPGPGTQYF.

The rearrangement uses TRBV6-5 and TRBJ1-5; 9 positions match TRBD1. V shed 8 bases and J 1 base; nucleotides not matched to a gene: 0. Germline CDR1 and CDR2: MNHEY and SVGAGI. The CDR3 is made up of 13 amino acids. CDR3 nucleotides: TGTGCCAGCGGGACAGGGAGCAATCAGCCCCAGCATTTT. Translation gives CASGTGSNQPQHF.

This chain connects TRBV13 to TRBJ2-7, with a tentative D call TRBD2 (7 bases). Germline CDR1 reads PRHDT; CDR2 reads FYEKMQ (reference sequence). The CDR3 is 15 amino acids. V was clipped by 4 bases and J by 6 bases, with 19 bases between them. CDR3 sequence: CASSSTRGAYAEQYF. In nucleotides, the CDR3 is TGTGCCAGCAGCTCAACCCGGGGGGCCTACGCCGAGCAGTACTTC.

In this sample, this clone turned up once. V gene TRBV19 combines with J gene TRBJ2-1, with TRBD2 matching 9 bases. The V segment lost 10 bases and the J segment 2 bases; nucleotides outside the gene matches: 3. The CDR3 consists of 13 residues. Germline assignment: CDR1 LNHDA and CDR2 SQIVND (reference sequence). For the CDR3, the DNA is TGTGCCACGGGCGGGAGGGCCTACAATGAGCAGTTCTTC. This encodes CATGGRAYNEQFF.

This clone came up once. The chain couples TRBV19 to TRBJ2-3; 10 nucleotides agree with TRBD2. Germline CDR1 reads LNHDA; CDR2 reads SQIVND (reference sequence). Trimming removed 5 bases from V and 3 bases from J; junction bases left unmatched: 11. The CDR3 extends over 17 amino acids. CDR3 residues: CASSLSGLAGVTDTQYF. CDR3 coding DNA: TGTGCCAGTAGTTTATCGGGGCTAGCGGGAGTAACAGATACGCAGTATTTT.

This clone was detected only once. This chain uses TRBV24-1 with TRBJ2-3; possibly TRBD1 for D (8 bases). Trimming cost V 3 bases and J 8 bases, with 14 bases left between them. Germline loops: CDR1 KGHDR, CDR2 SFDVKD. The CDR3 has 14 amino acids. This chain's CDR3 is CATSDTNRGGTQYF. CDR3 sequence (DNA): TGTGCCACCAGTGATACCAACAGGGGGGGTACGCAGTATTTT.

DNA for the CDR3: TGCGCCAGCAGCTCAACTAGCGGGAGCCTCAATGAGCAGTTCTTC. This translates into CASSSTSGSLNEQFF. The chain combines TRBV5-1 with TRBJ2-1, with 11 bases identical to TRBD2. Trimming removed 3 bases from V and 6 bases from J; junction bases left unmatched: 5. CDR1 is SGHRS, CDR2 YFSETQ, per germline. The CDR3 is 15 amino acids.

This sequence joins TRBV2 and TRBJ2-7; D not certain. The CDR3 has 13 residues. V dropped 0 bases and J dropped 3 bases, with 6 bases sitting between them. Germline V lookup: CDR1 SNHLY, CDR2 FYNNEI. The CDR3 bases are TGTGCCAGCAGTGAAGCCTACCGCTACGAGCAGTACTTC. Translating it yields CASSEAYRYEQYF.

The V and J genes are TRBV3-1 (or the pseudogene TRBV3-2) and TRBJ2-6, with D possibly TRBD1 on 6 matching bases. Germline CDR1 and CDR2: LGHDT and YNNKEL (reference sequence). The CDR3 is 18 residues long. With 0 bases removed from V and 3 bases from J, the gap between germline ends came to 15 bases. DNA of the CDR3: TGTGCCAGCAGCCAAGAGCTTGGACCAGGGGTTGGGGCCAACGTCCTGACTTTC. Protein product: CASSQELGPGVGANVLTF.

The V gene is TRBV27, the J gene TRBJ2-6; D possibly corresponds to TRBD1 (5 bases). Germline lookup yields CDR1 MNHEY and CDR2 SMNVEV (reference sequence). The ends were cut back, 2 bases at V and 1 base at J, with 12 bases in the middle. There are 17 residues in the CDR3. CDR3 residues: CASSLHDSLSGANVLTF. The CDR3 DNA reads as TGTGCCAGCAGTTTACATGACAGCCTTTCTGGGGCCAACGTCCTGACTTTC.

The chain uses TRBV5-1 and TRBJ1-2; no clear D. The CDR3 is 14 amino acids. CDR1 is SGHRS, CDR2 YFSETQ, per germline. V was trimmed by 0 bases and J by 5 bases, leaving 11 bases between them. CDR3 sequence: CASSLGRPMYGYTF. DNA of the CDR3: TGCGCCAGCAGCTTGGGCAGGCCCATGTATGGCTACACCTTC.

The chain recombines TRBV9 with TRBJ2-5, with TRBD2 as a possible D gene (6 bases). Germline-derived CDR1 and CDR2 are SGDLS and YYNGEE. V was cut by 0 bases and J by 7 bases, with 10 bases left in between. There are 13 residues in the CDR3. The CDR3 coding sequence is TGTGCCAGCAGCGTAGCCGGGAGTCGGACCCAGTACTTC. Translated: CASSVAGSRTQYF. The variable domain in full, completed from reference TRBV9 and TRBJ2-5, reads DSGVTQTPKHLITATGQRVTLRCSPRSGDLSVYWYQQSLDQGLQFLIQYYNGEERAKGNILERFSAQQFPDLHSELNLSSLELGDSALYFCASSVAGSRTQYFGPGTRLLVL.

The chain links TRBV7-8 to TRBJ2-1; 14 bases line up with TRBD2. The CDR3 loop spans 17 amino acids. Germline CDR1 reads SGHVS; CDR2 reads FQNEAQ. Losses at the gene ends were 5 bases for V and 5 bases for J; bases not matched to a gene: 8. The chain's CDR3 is CASSPNGLAGGNNEQFF. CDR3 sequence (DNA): TGTGCCAGCAGCCCCAACGGACTAGCGGGAGGAAACAATGAGCAGTTCTTC.